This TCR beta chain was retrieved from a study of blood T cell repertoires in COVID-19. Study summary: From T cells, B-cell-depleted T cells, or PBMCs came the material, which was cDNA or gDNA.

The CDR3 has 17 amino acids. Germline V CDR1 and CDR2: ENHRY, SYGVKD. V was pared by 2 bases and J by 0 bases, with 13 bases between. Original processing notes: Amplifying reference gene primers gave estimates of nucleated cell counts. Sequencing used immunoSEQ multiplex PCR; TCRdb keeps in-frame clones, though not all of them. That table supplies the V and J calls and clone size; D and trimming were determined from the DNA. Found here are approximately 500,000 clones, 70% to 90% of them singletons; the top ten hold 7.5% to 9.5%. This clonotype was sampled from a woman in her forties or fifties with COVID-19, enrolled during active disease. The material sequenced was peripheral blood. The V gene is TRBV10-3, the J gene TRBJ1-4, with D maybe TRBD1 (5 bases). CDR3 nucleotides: TGTGCCATCAGTGAGCGCGACAGCATTGCAACTAATGAAAAACTGTTTTTT. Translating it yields CAISERDSIATNEKLFF.